A selection of T cell receptor beta chains follows, all from one sample in a study of cytomegalovirus exposure and HLA in healthy donors. TCRdb's copy holds only in-frame clones and misses some; the assay was immunoSEQ multiplex PCR. The sample lists roughly 120,000 clones, about 81% occurring once. Sample: PBMCs. The receptor source for this set is a woman aged 25-40 years in good health and CMV-seronegative. Both conserved end residues are part of each CDR3. The D gene is left open where the match is weak. Expanded clones get a size class; other rows say once, few or many, or leave the size out.

d_call	v_call	clone_size	j_call	cdr3_aa	cdr3_nt
TRBD2	TRBV2	NA	TRBJ2-7	CASSEARGRVYEQYF	TGTGCCAGCAGTGAAGCGCGCGGGAGGGTTTACGAGCAGTACTTC
TRBD2	TRBV19	NA	TRBJ2-3	CASRSSGRTDTQYF	TGTGCCAGTAGGTCTAGCGGACGCACAGATACGCAGTATTTT
NA	TRBV10-3	NA	TRBJ1-3	CAIKQDSGNTIYF	TGTGCCATCAAGCAGGACTCTGGAAACACCATATATTTT
NA	TRBV7-6	NA	TRBJ1-6	CASSLKAPGLGSPLHF	TGTGCCAGCAGCTTAAAAGCCCCGGGACTCGGGTCACCCCTCCACTTT
TRBD1	TRBV15	NA	TRBJ1-2	CATSRGPGQGGFHGYTF	TGTGCCACCAGCAGAGGTCCCGGGCAGGGGGGCTTTCATGGCTACACCTTC
NA	TRBV4-2	NA	TRBJ1-2	CASSQLQEHSSNYGYTF	TGTGCCAGCAGCCAACTGCAAGAGCACAGCAGTAACTATGGCTACACCTTC
TRBD1	TRBV7-2	NA	TRBJ2-5	CASSQARDRGETQYF	TGTGCCAGCAGCCAGGCCAGGGACAGGGGGGAGACCCAGTACTTC
NA	TRBV11-3	once	TRBJ2-5	CASSSGLYKETQYF	TGTGCCAGCAGCTCTGGACTCTATAAAGAGACCCAGTACTTC
TRBD2	TRBV4-3	NA	TRBJ2-7	CASSQEASGRNEQYF	TGCGCCAGCAGCCAAGAGGCTAGCGGGAGAAACGAGCAGTACTTC
TRBD1	TRBV6-1	few	TRBJ2-1	CASSVTGGSPYNEQFF	TGTGCCAGCAGTGTTACAGGGGGCAGTCCCTACAATGAGCAGTTCTTC
NA	TRBV18	NA	TRBJ2-7	CASSNLAYEQYF	TGTGCCAGCTCAAATCTAGCGTACGAGCAGTACTTC
NA	TRBV2	once	TRBJ2-2	CASSEIQGWNGELFF	TGTGCCAGCAGTGAAATCCAGGGCTGGAACGGGGAGCTGTTTTTT
TRBD1	TRBV6-6	once	TRBJ2-1	CASKGASGNSNEQFF	TGTGCCAGCAAGGGGGCCTCGGGGAACTCCAATGAGCAGTTCTTC
TRBD1	TRBV29-1	NA	TRBJ2-2	CSVRTGSAGELFF	TGCAGCGTCCGGACAGGGTCGGCCGGGGAGCTGTTTTTT
TRBD2	TRBV4-3	NA	TRBJ2-7	CASSQMGLADEQYF	TGCGCCAGCAGCCAAATGGGACTAGCTGACGAGCAGTACTTC
NA	TRBV30	few	TRBJ1-6	CAWSPRSNSPLHF	TGTGCCTGGAGTCCCCGGAGTAATTCACCCCTCCACTTT
TRBD2	TRBV7-8	NA	TRBJ2-1	CASMRKGPPLSASGRVEQFF	TGTGCCAGTATGCGCAAAGGGCCTCCCCTTTCCGCCAGCGGGAGAGTTGAGCAGTTCTTC
NA	TRBV21-1	NA	TRBJ2-7	CASSKEGGLEQYF	TGTGCCAGCAGCAAAGAGGGGGGGCTCGAGCAGTACTTC
TRBD2	TRBV5-8	NA	TRBJ2-1	CASSGGLAGGHEQFF	TGTGCCAGCAGCGGGGGACTAGCGGGGGGGCATGAGCAGTTCTTC
NA	TRBV2	NA	TRBJ1-2	CASSAGRTNYGYTF	TGTGCCAGCAGTGCGGGTCGGACTAACTATGGCTACACCTTC
TRBD1	TRBV11-2	few	TRBJ1-2	CASSLEGTGAAEYGYTF	TGTGCCAGCAGCTTAGAGGGGACAGGGGCAGCAGAATATGGCTACACCTTC
NA	TRBV11-2	NA	TRBJ2-2	CASSLIRNTGELFF	TGTGCCAGCAGCTTAATCAGGAACACCGGGGAGCTGTTTTTT
NA	TRBV30	few	TRBJ1-5	CAWTSGFNQPQHF	TGTGCCTGGACATCGGGGTTCAATCAGCCCCAGCATTTT
TRBD1	TRBV2	NA	TRBJ1-5	CASSGTGERQPQHF	TGTGCCAGCAGCGGGACAGGGGAGAGGCAGCCCCAGCATTTT
TRBD2	TRBV18	few	TRBJ2-5	CASSPSAGGQETQYF	TGTGCCAGCTCACCATCGGCGGGGGGTCAAGAGACCCAGTACTTC
TRBD2	TRBV7-3	NA	TRBJ2-3	CASSRTSGSSDTQYF	TGTGCCAGCAGCCGAACTAGCGGGAGTTCAGATACGCAGTATTTT
NA	TRBV7-8	NA	TRBJ2-6	CAKPGGANVLTF	TGTGCCAAACCAGGGGGGGCCAACGTCCTGACTTTC
TRBD1	TRBV5-8	few	TRBJ2-2	CASSPWTGNTGELFF	TGTGCCAGCAGCCCGTGGACAGGGAACACCGGGGAGCTGTTTTTT
NA	TRBV7-9	NA	TRBJ2-1	CASSSLDYGGNNEQFF	TGTGCCAGCAGCTCGCTGGATTACGGGGGAAACAATGAGCAGTTCTTC
NA	TRBV7-9	NA	TRBJ2-7	CASSRKTGYEQYF	TGTGCCAGCAGTCGAAAGACAGGCTACGAGCAGTACTTC
NA	TRBV27	few	TRBJ1-1	CASSLSRNTEAFF	TGTGCCAGCAGTTTATCCAGGAACACTGAAGCTTTCTTT
NA	TRBV5-1	NA	TRBJ2-1	CASSLPSVGPKNNEQFF	TGCGCCAGCAGCCTACCCTCTGTGGGGCCGAAAAACAATGAGCAGTTCTTC
TRBD2	TRBV27	once	TRBJ2-3	CASSLWGRRGDTQYF	TGTGCCAGCAGTTTATGGGGACGGCGGGGGGATACGCAGTATTTT
NA	TRBV6-5	few	TRBJ2-7	CASTPRATSYEQYF	TGTGCCAGCACCCCCAGGGCTACCAGCTACGAGCAGTACTTC
TRBD2	TRBV11-2	NA	TRBJ2-2	CASSPRLAGRTGELFF	TGTGCCAGCAGCCCAAGACTAGCGGGTCGGACCGGGGAGCTGTTTTTT
NA	TRBV19	NA	TRBJ1-2	CASSISGGAYGYTF	TGTGCCAGTAGTATATCGGGGGGCGCCTATGGCTACACCTTC
TRBD2	TRBV7-7	NA	TRBJ2-5	CASASRTSDETQYF	TGTGCTAGCGCGAGCCGGACTAGCGATGAGACCCAGTACTTC
NA	TRBV30	NA	TRBJ2-1	CAWAIRGNNEQFF	TGTGCCTGGGCCATAAGGGGGAACAATGAGCAGTTCTTC
TRBD1	TRBV19	NA	TRBJ1-4	CASRITGATNEKLFF	TGTGCCAGCCGTATCACAGGGGCAACTAATGAAAAACTGTTTTTT
TRBD2	TRBV4-1	once	TRBJ2-2	CASSQAGGPVTGELFF	TGCGCCAGCAGCCAAGCGGGGGGGCCGGTCACCGGGGAGCTGTTTTTT
TRBD1	TRBV30	NA	TRBJ1-6	CAWRGGRGGRGYNSPLHF	TGTGCCTGGAGAGGGGGCCGGGGGGGGAGAGGCTATAATTCACCCCTCCACTTT
TRBD1	TRBV2	NA	TRBJ1-2	CASRDRGVNYGYTF	TGTGCCAGCAGAGACAGGGGCGTTAACTATGGCTACACCTTC
NA	TRBV7-9	NA	TRBJ1-1	CASSLSPIPSYSLNTEAFF	TGTGCCAGCAGCTTATCCCCGATACCCTCGTACAGTCTGAACACTGAAGCTTTCTTT
NA	TRBV7-3	NA	TRBJ2-1	CASSPAGSSYNEQFF	TGTGCCAGCAGCCCGGCCGGGAGCTCCTACAATGAGCAGTTCTTC
NA	TRBV6-1	few	TRBJ2-7	CASSSAYEQYF	TGTGCCAGCAGCTCCGCCTACGAGCAGTACTTC
TRBD1	TRBV6-1	NA	TRBJ2-7	CASSGAGTGGYEQYF	TGTGCCAGCAGTGGAGCCGGGACAGGGGGCTACGAGCAGTACTTC
NA	TRBV2	few	TRBJ2-5	CASSSDTQETQYF	TGTGCCAGCAGTTCGGACACCCAAGAGACCCAGTACTTC
NA	TRBV6-5	NA	TRBJ2-7	CASRGYDEQYF	TGTGCCAGTAGGGGTTACGACGAGCAGTACTTC
NA	TRBV19	NA	TRBJ1-1	CASSIEWEGWDTEAFF	TGTGCCAGTAGTATAGAATGGGAGGGCTGGGACACTGAAGCCTTCTTT
NA	TRBV19	few	TRBJ1-5	CATNGPENQYSNQPQHF	TGTGCCACCAATGGCCCAGAAAACCAGTATAGCAATCAGCCCCAGCATTTT
TRBD1	TRBV6-1	NA	TRBJ1-3	CASSEQGAVGNTIYF	TGTGCCAGCAGTGAACAGGGGGCAGTTGGAAACACCATATATTTT
NA	TRBV6-5	few	TRBJ2-5	CASRSGGPETQYF	TGTGCCAGCAGATCCGGGGGTCCGGAGACCCAGTACTTC